What follows are 12 T cell receptor beta chains derived from one specimen sequenced in a study of T cell responses to AZD1222 COVID-19 vaccine. Clones were sequenced by immunoSEQ multiplex PCR, and TCRdb holds only the in-frame ones, with some missing. Of approximately 190,000 clones listed, 80% to 95% are singletons. Specimen: peripheral blood, collected on day 0 of AZD1222 vaccination. The receptors here all came from an adult in good health.

V is TRBV25-1 and J is TRBJ2-7; no clear D. Germline CDR1 MGHDK, CDR2 SYGVNS. V was clipped by 5 bases and J by 7 bases, with 15 bases between them. This CDR3 region has 13 residues. The CDR3 DNA reads TGTGCCAGCAGTCCCGAGCTTGAAGGAGAGCAGTACTTC. Encoded protein: CASSPELEGEQYF.

The chain joins TRBV13 to TRBJ1-2; TRBD1 matches 8 bases. Germline assignment: CDR1 PRHDT and CDR2 FYEKMQ (reference sequence). The CDR3 runs to 15 residues. V was pared by 2 bases and J by 5 bases, with 7 bases of the junction left unmatched. CDR3 DNA: TGTGCCAGCAGCTTAAAAGGACAGGGAACTTATGGCTACACCTTC. It codes for CASSLKGQGTYGYTF.

V and J are TRBV4-1 and TRBJ1-1; D is possibly TRBD1 (5 bases). The CDR3 has 14 amino acids. Looked up from germline, CDR1 is MGHRA and CDR2 is YSYEKL. V shed 0 bases and J shed 1 base, with 6 bases lying between them. CDR3 residues: CASSQEGRNTEAFF. The CDR3 nucleotides are TGCGCCAGCAGCCAAGAGGGACGGAACACTGAAGCTTTCTTT.

This clone was picked up one time. The chain recombines TRBV5-8 with TRBJ1-1; 7 nucleotides line up with TRBD1. CDR1 and CDR2 from the germline V gene are SGHTS and YDEGEE. After removal of 4 bases from V and 11 bases from J, the junction contained 17 bases not matched to a gene. The CDR3 sequence is 15 residues long. This CDR3 is CASSVGSGTAFGAFF. CDR3 nucleotide sequence: TGTGCCAGCAGCGTAGGATCCGGGACAGCCTTTGGCGCTTTCTTT.

A remark on this clone: The junction differs from germline at one of its ends, possibly a read error. The V call is TRBV29-1, the J call TRBJ1-3; D may be TRBD1 (6 bases). The germline CDR1 and CDR2 sequences are SQVTM and ANQGSEA. The CDR3 loop spans 13 amino acids. CDR3 protein: CSAERTEGNTIYF. For the CDR3, the DNA is TGCAGCGCTGAACGGACAGAAGGAAACACCATATATTTT.

This clone was seen more than once but under ten times. V and J are TRBV2 and TRBJ2-7, with unresolved D. Trimming left V 2 bases short and J 4 bases short, with 3 bases between. Germline-derived CDR1 and CDR2 are SNHLY and FYNNEI. This CDR3 comprises 11 residues. The CDR3 DNA sequence: TGTGCCAGCAGTGAATTGTACGAGCAGTACTTC. Translating gives CASSELYEQYF.

In DNA, the CDR3 is TGTGCCAGCAGCCCGGGGACAGTTCTAGAGCAGTTCTTC. This codes for CASSPGTVLEQFF. This chain joins TRBV7-2 and TRBJ2-1; 7 nucleotides line up with TRBD1. Looked up from germline, CDR1 is SGHTA and CDR2 is FQGNSA. V trimming: 5 bases; J trimming: 10 bases; junction bases outside the gene matches: 8. CDR3 size: 13 residues.

The rearrangement uses TRBV3-1 (or the pseudogene TRBV3-2) and TRBJ1-2, with no clear D. CDR1 is LGHDT, CDR2 YNNKEL, per germline (reference sequence). Trimming removed 5 bases from V and 3 bases from J, with 10 bases in between. The CDR3 runs to 13 residues. In nucleotides, the CDR3 is TGTGCCAGCAGCGCCATGGCTGACTATGGCTACACCTTC. Translating it yields CASSAMADYGYTF.

This chain links TRBV6-5 with TRBJ2-2; TRBD1 or TRBD2 may be the D gene (5 bases each). The CDR3 spans 14 residues. V lost 6 bases and J lost 3, with 11 bases in between. Germline loops: CDR1 MNHEY, CDR2 SVGAGI. In DNA form, the CDR3 reads TGTGCCAGCAGCCACGGGGCCGACACCGGGGAGCTGTTTTTT. It yields the protein CASSHGADTGELFF.

The chain employs TRBV6-2 or TRBV6-3 and TRBJ2-3; 9 bases match TRBD1. This CDR3 has 18 residues. The V and J ends lost 2 bases and 2 bases, in that order; junction bases with no gene match: 11. From germline, CDR1 is MNHEY and CDR2 SVGEGT. The CDR3 protein is CASSYLSTGTGPTDTQYF. CDR3 DNA: TGTGCCAGCAGTTACCTGTCTACCGGGACAGGGCCCACAGATACGCAGTATTTT.

The chain uses TRBV2 and TRBJ1-2; D unclear. This CDR3 region has 13 residues. Germline lookup yields CDR1 SNHLY and CDR2 FYNNEI. Trimming shortened V by 5 bases and J by 2 bases, and 9 bases separated the two germline ends. The CDR3 DNA reads as TGTGCCAGCAGTCAGGAAAAAAACTATGGCTACACCTTC. Its protein product is CASSQEKNYGYTF.

V and J are TRBV30 and TRBJ2-5; D is unclear. The germline V gene has CDR1 GTSNPN and CDR2 SVGIG (reference sequence). V lost 1 base and J 5 bases, leaving 8 bases between the germline ends. This CDR3 spans 12 amino acids. Here the CDR3 DNA reads TGTGCCTGGAGTGCAATGGGTGAGACCCAGTACTTC. This translates into CAWSAMGETQYF.